The source of this TCR beta chain is a study of shared clonotypes between healthy human individuals (TCRdb year 2020). About the study as a whole: The cohort included three men and a couple of women between 18 and 49 years of age. For each donor, CD4 naive and CD4 memory were each given three plates, CD8 naive was given two plates, and CD8 memory was given one plate. To estimate repertoire size and how much clonotypes are shared between individuals, the study performed deep sequencing of blood TCR repertoires from a handful of healthy adults. To increase sequencing depth and limit assay-specific biases, TCR repertoire library preparation and sequencing were carried out by different laboratories using diverse techniques. Per donor, leukapheresis produced somewhere between about 0.9 and 9.5 billion PBMCs.

What the authors observed across the whole study: When a few donors were compared, the shared fraction of clonotypes was about 5.2% for naive CD4, roughly 3.4% for naive CD8, 2% to 2.5% for memory CD4, and about 0.36% for memory CD8. Pairwise subsampling led to the expectation that sequencing depth would affect the degree of clonotype sharing among donors. Rarefaction of sorted-subset datasets indicated incomplete sequencing despite the large sequencing depth. Estimated clonotype richness was generally larger for naive than for memory subsets. Sampling was limited to blood, and TCR repertoires in tissue likely differ from TCR repertoires in blood. Because the study included a small number of donors, the genetic and exposure-history diversity represented was limited. Compared with non-shared clonotypes, the clonotypes found in all four sorted-subset donors had higher generation probabilities.

About this clone itself: Its antigen is unknown. It has no much larger one-base neighbor in the sample; base qualities were not kept.

From V the trimming removes 5 bases and from J it removes 5 bases, while the gene matches leave 3 bases of the junction unaccounted for. CDR1 SGDLS and CDR2 YYNGEE were looked up in the germline V gene. From its cysteine to its phenylalanine, the CDR3 spans 14 amino acids. Only the CDR3 DNA is retained, 42 bases long and in frame from the first base. Using the deep immunoSEQ assay, TCR CDR3 regions were amplified from genomic DNA by multiplex PCR. Genomic DNA extracted from each cell subset was distributed evenly over all wells of several immunoSEQ 96-well plates, and each plate served as one replicate. For sorted subsets, 200 ng of genomic DNA, equivalent to roughly 30,000 T cell genomes, went into each replicate PCR. Purified libraries were measured with a Qubit 3.0 fluorometer, size-checked on a Bioanalyzer 2100, and measured again with the KAPA Library Quantification kit. Every immunoSEQ 96-well plate was sequenced on a separate single-read 150-cycle Illumina NextSeq 550 flow cell. The study's processing was this. The immunoSEQ output contained only junctional sequences without quality scores, so filtering could not match that applied to full-length reads. To assign V/J genes and CDR3, sequences were annotated against IMGT germline references using PyIR, a Python wrapper for IgBLAST v1.9. Reads were removed for weak V/J assignments (E-value above 1e-6), missing CDR3, stop codons, out-of-frame junctions, or ambiguous translated residues. V3J clonotypes were defined as sequences sharing an identical inferred V gene, J gene, and CDR3 amino acid sequence. Percentage overlap between repertoires was computed as shared unique clonotypes divided by the size of the smaller repertoire. Repertoire richness was assessed with RTK rarefaction, the Chao1 estimator, and Recon v2.1 estimates of unobserved clonotypes. For all TCRbeta clonotypes obtained by the gDNA method from four donors, generation probabilities were computed with OLGA. Held by TCRdb, this immuneACCESS table contains in-frame sequences only and omits some clones. Under half of the omission traces to an unresolved V gene where checked; the cause of the rest is unknown. V and J calls plus clone size are reproduced from that table; the DNA served to infer D and trimming. The sample includes about 2 million clones, with over 85% observed a single time. The ten largest clones take up approximately 1.2% of the sample.

CD8 naive samples consisted of CD45RO-negative cells that were positively selected for CCR7, yielding a CD45RA+CCR7+ population without TemRA cells. Healthy HIV-negative adults with no recently reported acute infections or vaccinations were included as donors. Only Caucasian adults living in Nashville, Tennessee, USA were represented among the donors. After blood collection by leukapheresis, PBMCs were isolated using Ficoll-Histopaque density gradient centrifugation and then cryopreserved in the vapor phase of liquid nitrogen. Analytical flow cytometry was used to check the purity and quantity of every magnetically sorted T cell population. Genomic DNA was isolated from every sorted fraction and measured by UV absorbance on a Nanodrop 2000c.

Recombination connected TRBV9 to TRBJ2-2; TRBD1 matches 10 bases in the middle. Sample: naive CD8+ T cells sorted from blood. According to the study, the label for this sample's cell subset or site signals: CD45RA+CCR7+. The receptor was derived from a man aged 18 to 29 in good health. The DNA is as follows: TGTGCCAGCAGGGGACAGGGGAGTACCGGGGAGCTGTTTTTT. The encoded protein is CASRGQGSTGELFF.